This record concerns one T cell receptor beta chain sequence. The target antigen is unknown. The data derive from a study of T cell responses to AZD1222 COVID-19 vaccine. Findings of the study overall: Clonal diversity was possibly underestimated, and the donors were mostly white British, with more females. Baseline seropositives among AZD1222 recipients totaled only 5 to 7.

The data were produced by immunoSEQ multiplex PCR, yet TCRdb's version contains in-frame clones alone and is incomplete. In the table there are 98,000 or so clones, roughly 90% of which are singletons. Trimming stripped 0 bases from V and 6 bases from J, with 9 bases between. Germline values: CDR1 SGDLS, CDR2 YYNGEE. The CDR3 spans 13 residues. This TCR was sampled from an adult in good health. Material: peripheral blood, obtained on day 0 of AZD1222 vaccination. V usage is TRBV9 and J usage is TRBJ1-2; D is unclear. The CDR3 bases are TGTGCCAGCAGCGTAGAGGGAATACATGGCTACACCTTC. This codes for CASSVEGIHGYTF.